This TCR beta chain was obtained from a study of cytomegalovirus exposure and HLA in healthy donors. Study conclusions and caveats: Diagnosis of cytomegalovirus status made by the classifier reportedly showed high specificity and sensitivity. Later on, an analysis showed TCR association rates differing by HLA locus, with DRB1 the most and HLA-C the fewest. Among TCR beta chains, those listed as cytomegalovirus-associated numbered roughly 150.

Vbeta (60) and Jbeta (13) primers were used in the PCR. Profiled with immunoSEQ multiplex PCR; TCRdb holds only in-frame clones, not every one. Of under 200,000 clones in the sample, roughly 80% were seen once. This clone was counted a single time. The antigen is not known. The V gene's germline CDR1 is SGDLS and CDR2 YYNGEE. Trimming cost V 0 bases and J 8 bases, with 21 bases left between them. The CDR3 is 17 amino acids. This chain links TRBV9 with TRBJ2-1; D perhaps matches TRBD2 (7 bases). The sample consisted of PBMCs. The TCR originated in a woman under 30 in good health and CMV-seronegative. CDR3 nucleotides: TGTGCCAGCAGCGTAGCTGGGATGGGCGGGGGCGGCTATGAGCAGTTCTTC. Translating it yields CASSVAGMGGGGYEQFF.